These 24 T cell receptor beta chains share one sample of origin, sequenced in a study of Tregs in tolerant kidney transplant recipients. The protocol was immunoSEQ multiplex PCR, while the TCRdb copy is restricted to in-frame clones and leaves out a portion. This table holds some 250,000 clones, 65% to 85% found once. The sample was CD4+ T cells from blood. The receptors derive from a human donor in good health.

In this sample, this clone turned up once. This sequence joins TRBV25-1 and TRBJ2-7; TRBD1 matches at 8 bases. The CDR3 loop spans 15 amino acids. Germline V gives CDR1 MGHDK, CDR2 SYGVNS. Losses at the gene ends were 1 base for V and 6 bases for J; bases not matched to a gene: 8. The CDR3 DNA reads as TGTGCCAGCAGTGAATCGACAGGGGTTGCAGGCGAGCAGTACTTC. This encodes CASSESTGVAGEQYF.

The V and J genes are TRBV6-6 and TRBJ1-2, with 7 positions matching TRBD1. There are 12 residues in the CDR3. Germline CDR1 reads MNHNY; CDR2 reads SVGAGI (reference sequence). V dropped 4 bases and J dropped 8; count of bases not matched to a gene: 4. CDR3 protein: CASSSGGVGYTF. CDR3 sequence (DNA): TGTGCCAGCAGTTCAGGGGGGGTGGGCTACACCTTC.

The chain has TRBV27 and TRBJ1-2; D is possibly TRBD1 (6 bases). Germline V CDR1 and CDR2: MNHEY, SMNVEV (reference sequence). With 5 bases removed from V and 5 bases from J, the gap between germline ends came to 18 bases. The CDR3 runs to 15 residues. The CDR3 coding sequence is TGTGCCAGCAGTCTCGACCCTACAGGGTTTTATGGCTACACCTTC. Encoded protein: CASSLDPTGFYGYTF.

This clone was seen just once. The chain is built from TRBV18 and TRBJ1-5; D uncertain. Trimming stripped 4 bases from V and 4 bases from J, with 8 bases between. Germline V gene sequence: CDR1 KGHSH, CDR2 LQKENI. The CDR3 is made up of 13 amino acids. For the CDR3, the DNA is TGTGCCAGCTCACTGTCAACGAATCAGCCCCAGCATTTT. It is translated as CASSLSTNQPQHF.

The chain employs TRBV6-5 and TRBJ1-5; TRBD1 matches at 9 bases. The CDR3 is 15 amino acids. The germline V gene encodes CDR1 MNHEY and CDR2 SVGAGI. With V trimmed by 5 bases and J by 0 bases, 2 bases remained unmatched. The CDR3 nucleotides are TGTGCCAGCAGTATGGACAGGGGTAGCAATCAGCCCCAGCATTTT. Amino acids: CASSMDRGSNQPQHF.

CDR3 region: CASSRPGNYGYTF. The CDR3, as DNA: TGTGCCAGCAGCCGGCCGGGGAACTATGGCTACACCTTC. The chain employs TRBV7-2 and TRBJ1-2; D remains unclear. Deletions cut 5 bases from V and 2 bases from J, with 9 bases between. The CDR3 is 13 residues long. CDR1 and CDR2 (germline): SGHTA, FQGNSA.

This clone was picked up a small number of times. The chain links TRBV4-1 to TRBJ2-7, with a tentative D call TRBD1 (6 bases). Germline lookup yields CDR1 MGHRA and CDR2 YSYEKL. CDR3 length equals 14 residues. V shed 1 base and J shed 0 bases, with 7 bases lying between them. The CDR3, as DNA: TGCGCCAGCAGCCAAGTCAGGGGCTCCTACGAGCAGTACTTC. This gives the protein CASSQVRGSYEQYF.

The CDR3 is CASSLGEGRAYEQYF. CDR3 sequence (DNA): TGCGCCAGCAGCTTGGGGGAGGGTCGGGCCTACGAGCAGTACTTC. The chain is built from TRBV5-1 and TRBJ2-5, with 7 nucleotides matching TRBD2. Matching the DNA end better, TRBJ2-7 makes the J call doubtful. This CDR3 comprises 15 residues. CDR1 and CDR2 from the germline V gene are SGHRS and YFSETQ.

The chain uses TRBV9 and TRBJ2-5; possibly TRBD1 or TRBD2 for D (5 bases each). V lost 2 bases and J 4 bases, leaving 15 bases between the germline ends. Germline loops: CDR1 SGDLS, CDR2 YYNGEE. The CDR3 runs to 15 residues. CDR3 sequence (DNA): TGTGCCAGCAGCGTTAGGCCCTCTGGGGGAGAGACCCAGTACTTC. This translates into CASSVRPSGGETQYF. The variable domain in full, completed from reference TRBV9 and TRBJ2-5, reads DSGVTQTPKHLITATGQRVTLRCSPRSGDLSVYWYQQSLDQGLQFLIQYYNGEERAKGNILERFSAQQFPDLHSELNLSSLELGDSALYFCASSVRPSGGETQYFGPGTRLLVL.

Notes on this clone: An end of the junction does not agree with germline; a read error may underlie this. The chain recombines TRBV30 with TRBJ1-1, with D possibly matching TRBD1 (5 bases). Germline lookup yields CDR1 GTSNPN and CDR2 SVGIG (reference sequence). There are 13 residues in the CDR3. This CDR3 reads CARREGLNTEAFF. As DNA, the CDR3 is TGTGCCCGGAGGGAGGGGCTGAACACTGAAGCTTTCTTT. Looking up the rest from reference TRBV30 and TRBJ1-1 gives the full variable domain: SQTIHQWPATLVQPVGSPLSLECTVEGTSNPNLYWYRQAAGRGLQLLFYSVGIGQISSEVPQNLSASRPQDRQFILSSKKLLLSDSGFYLCARREGLNTEAFFGQGTRLTVV.

The rearrangement links TRBV14 to TRBJ2-6; D not resolved. Trimming removed 7 bases at V and 0 bases at J, with 4 bases between. Looked up from germline, CDR1 is SGHDN and CDR2 is FVKESK. The CDR3 is 13 amino acids. The CDR3 DNA sequence: TGTGCCAGCAAGGACTCTGGGGCCAACGTCCTGACTTTC. This gives the protein CASKDSGANVLTF.

The chain combines TRBV5-6 with TRBJ2-7; TRBD1 aligns across 10 bases. V was pared by 4 bases and J by 1 base, with 5 bases of the junction left unmatched. This CDR3 spans 15 amino acids. Germline V CDR1 and CDR2: SGHDT, YYEEEE. The CDR3 nucleotides are TGTGCCAGCAGCCCGGGACAGGGGTTTTCCTACGAGCAGTACTTC. Amino acid sequence: CASSPGQGFSYEQYF.

This CDR3 reads CASSYSGLGEQYF. The CDR3 coding sequence is TGTGCCAGCAGTTACTCTGGGTTGGGCGAGCAGTACTTC. The rearrangement links TRBV6-5 to TRBJ2-7; D is undetermined. CDR1 is MNHEY and CDR2 is SVGAGI in the germline V gene. CDR3 size: 13 residues. Between the trimmed V and J ends, which lost 0 bases and 6 bases, there was a span of 9 bases.

This chain connects TRBV6-5 to TRBJ2-7, with D uncertain. This CDR3 region has 11 residues. Germline-derived CDR1 and CDR2 are MNHEY and SVGAGI. V was pared by 4 bases and J by 4 bases, with 5 bases between. The CDR3 sequence: CASSFGYEQYF. CDR3 sequence (DNA): TGTGCCAGCAGTTTCGGATACGAGCAGTACTTC.

The rearrangement joins TRBV7-8 to TRBJ2-3, with D unresolved. Trimming stripped 0 bases from V and 4 bases from J, with 8 bases between. The CDR3 consists of 14 residues. Germline V lookup: CDR1 SGHVS, CDR2 FQNEAQ. CDR3 sequence: CASSLAGFPDTQYF. Here the CDR3 DNA reads TGTGCCAGCAGCTTAGCAGGGTTCCCAGATACGCAGTATTTT.

The V gene is TRBV5-1, the J gene TRBJ1-1; D uncertain. V lost 3 bases and J 4 bases, leaving 10 bases between the germline ends. Germline V gene sequence: CDR1 SGHRS, CDR2 YFSETQ. The length of the CDR3 is 13 residues. The CDR3 reads CASSSYAGTEAFF. The CDR3 DNA sequence: TGCGCCAGCAGCTCTTACGCCGGCACTGAAGCTTTCTTT. Supplemented by reference TRBV5-1 and TRBJ1-1, the full variable domain reads KAGVTQTPRYLIKTRGQQVTLSCSPISGHRSVSWYQQTPGQGLQFLFEYFSETQRNKGNFPGRFSGRQFSNSRSEMNVSTLELGDSALYLCASSSYAGTEAFFGQGTRLTVV.

This chain joins TRBV11-3 and TRBJ1-1; D unclear. The V and J ends lost 0 bases and 2 bases respectively, with 4 bases between them. The CDR3 is 13 residues long. Germline V gene lookup returns CDR1 SGHNT and CDR2 YENEEA. CDR3 DNA: TGTGCCAGCAGCTTAGAGGGCAACACTGAAGCTTTCTTT. The encoded protein is CASSLEGNTEAFF. Complete variable domain (other parts from reference TRBV11-3 and TRBJ1-1): EAGVVQSPRYKIIEKKQPVAFWCNPISGHNTLYWYLQNLGQGPELLIRYENEEAVDDSQLPKDRFSAERLKGVDSTLKIQPAELGDSAVYLCASSLEGNTEAFFGQGTRLTVV.

The rearrangement links TRBV5-1 to TRBJ1-2; the match to TRBD1 covers 7 bases. Germline V gene sequence: CDR1 SGHRS, CDR2 YFSETQ. The CDR3 has 14 residues. V shed 0 bases and J 8 bases; nucleotides not matched to a gene: 7. The CDR3 DNA sequence: TGCGCCAGCAGCTTGGGAGGGGGCGAGGGAGGCTACACCTTC. Protein sequence: CASSLGGGEGGYTF.

This chain uses TRBV6-5 with TRBJ2-2; D not resolved. This CDR3 has 14 residues. The V and J ends lost 6 bases and 4 bases respectively, with 12 bases between them. Per the germline V gene, CDR1 is MNHEY and CDR2 is SVGAGI. CDR3 region: CASSKQTLTGELFF. CDR3 in DNA: TGTGCCAGCAGCAAACAGACACTCACCGGGGAGCTGTTTTTT.

The chain is built from TRBV6-6 and TRBJ2-1; TRBD2 aligns across 11 bases. CDR1 MNHNY and CDR2 SVGAGI come from the germline V gene (reference sequence). This CDR3 is 15 amino acids long. Unmatched junction bases numbered 6, after V lost 6 bases and J lost 5 bases. In DNA form, the CDR3 reads TGTGCCAGCAGCACCGGGACTAGCGGTGACAATGAGCAGTTCTTC. It translates to CASSTGTSGDNEQFF.

The V gene is TRBV5-1, the J gene TRBJ1-6; D is uncertain. Deletions cut 0 bases from V and 7 bases from J, with 14 bases between. Germline V gives CDR1 SGHRS, CDR2 YFSETQ. The CDR3 loop spans 16 amino acids. The CDR3 sequence: CASSLAWRDGNSPLHF. CDR3 coding DNA: TGCGCCAGCAGCTTGGCATGGAGGGATGGCAATTCACCCCTCCACTTT.

The chain joins TRBV6-1 to TRBJ1-1, with D tentatively TRBD1 (6 bases). Per the germline V gene, CDR1 is MNHNS and CDR2 is SASEGT. The V gene lost 3 bases and the J gene lost 3 bases, with 11 bases spanning the gap. The CDR3 length is 14 residues. In DNA form, the CDR3 reads TGTGCCAGCAGTGATCGGGGACACTACACTGAAGCTTTCTTT. Its translation: CASSDRGHYTEAFF.

V is TRBV10-3 and J is TRBJ2-7; D perhaps matches TRBD2 (5 bases). Germline-derived CDR1 and CDR2 are ENHRY and SYGVKD. Trimming took 5 bases from V and 3 from J, leaving 11 bases between them. The CDR3 runs 13 residues. This chain's CDR3 is CAISQYEGYEQYF. CDR3 DNA: TGTGCCATCAGTCAGTACGAGGGCTACGAGCAGTACTTC.

Regarding this clone: Other DNA variants within this sample encode the same CDR3. The rearrangement joins TRBV5-1 to TRBJ2-5, with a possible D match to TRBD2 (5 bases). V lost 0 bases, J lost 2 bases, and 11 bases lay in between. This CDR3 comprises 15 residues. Germline-derived CDR1 and CDR2 are SGHRS and YFSETQ. The CDR3, as DNA: TGCGCCAGCAGCTTGGACCCGGGGAATCAAGAGACCCAGTACTTC. Residues: CASSLDPGNQETQYF.